Listed below are T cell receptor beta chains from one sample, sequenced in a study of human T cells and chemical hapten exposure. Each CDR3 protein gets one entry after TCRdb re-called the RACE reads with MiXCR. The table lists over 100,000 distinct CDR3 sequences, 9.2% of them singletons. The material was whole blood, obtained in connection with sensitization to the hapten diphenylcyclopropenone (DPC). All receptors come from a woman in her forties with alopecia areata. Some clones in this sample may be carry-over from other donors' samples. CDR3s include the opening cysteine and the closing phenylalanine or tryptophan. Fields, in order: CDR3 protein, CDR3 DNA, clone size, J gene, D gene, V gene. A D gene is named only where the DNA matches it firmly. Only part of the rows carry a size: once, few, many, or a class if the clone is expanded.

CDR3aa: CASSQLSGGELFF
CDR3nt: TGTGCCAGCAGCCAACTTTCGGGCGGGGAGCTGTTTTTT
abundance: few
j_gene: TRBJ2-2
d_gene: -
v_gene: TRBV7-6

CDR3aa: CASSAQGQGLNTEAFF
CDR3nt: TGTGCCAGCAGCGCACAAGGACAGGGCTTGAACACTGAAGCTTTCTTT
abundance: many
j_gene: TRBJ1-1
d_gene: TRBD1
v_gene: TRBV11-2

CDR3aa: CASSPRTGGWTEAFF
CDR3nt: TGCGCCAGCAGCCCCCGGACAGGGGGATGGACTGAAGCTTTCTTT
abundance: -
j_gene: TRBJ1-1
d_gene: TRBD1
v_gene: TRBV4-3

CDR3aa: CSATLGPGSYGYTF
CDR3nt: TGCAGTGCTACGTTGGGCCCCGGGAGTTATGGCTACACCTTC
abundance: few
j_gene: TRBJ1-2
d_gene: -
v_gene: TRBV20-1

CDR3aa: CASSIEAGPSNQPQHF
CDR3nt: TGTGCCAGTAGTATAGAAGCCGGACCTAGCAATCAGCCCCAGCATTTT
abundance: -
j_gene: TRBJ1-5
d_gene: -
v_gene: TRBV19

CDR3aa: CASSTSRGSSTDTQYF
CDR3nt: TGTGCCAGTAGTACCTCCCGGGGGTCCAGCACAGATACGCAGTATTTT
abundance: -
j_gene: TRBJ2-3
d_gene: -
v_gene: TRBV19

CDR3aa: CASSVQTGATYEQYF
CDR3nt: TGTGCCAGCAGCGTACAGACAGGGGCGACCTACGAGCAGTACTTC
abundance: few
j_gene: TRBJ2-7
d_gene: TRBD1
v_gene: TRBV7-9

CDR3aa: CASSSQAGTGKLFF
CDR3nt: TGTGCCAGCAGTTCACAGGCCGGGACTGGAAAACTGTTTTTT
abundance: many
j_gene: TRBJ1-4
d_gene: -
v_gene: TRBV6-5

CDR3aa: CASSFNSPLNTEAFF
CDR3nt: TGCGCCAGCAGCTTTAACAGCCCTTTGAACACTGAAGCTTTCTTT
abundance: -
j_gene: TRBJ1-1
d_gene: -
v_gene: TRBV5-1

CDR3aa: CASSSGLAGGSSTDTQYF
CDR3nt: TGTGCCAGCAGCAGTGGACTAGCGGGGGGCTCTAGCACAGATACGCAGTATTTT
abundance: -
j_gene: TRBJ2-3
d_gene: TRBD2
v_gene: TRBV2

CDR3aa: CASSGTTSETYGEQYF
CDR3nt: TGTGCCAGCAGCGGCACCACTAGCGAAACCTACGGAGAGCAGTACTTC
abundance: many
j_gene: TRBJ2-7
d_gene: TRBD2
v_gene: TRBV7-9

CDR3aa: CATTSREGTQYF
CDR3nt: TGTGCCACCACCTCCCGGGAAGGTACGCAGTATTTT
abundance: -
j_gene: TRBJ2-3
d_gene: -
v_gene: TRBV24-1

CDR3aa: CSVRYQETQYF
CDR3nt: TGCAGCGTCAGGTACCAAGAGACCCAGTACTTC
abundance: many
j_gene: TRBJ2-5
d_gene: -
v_gene: TRBV29-1

CDR3aa: CASSFWTNQETQYF
CDR3nt: TGTGCCAGCAGTTTCTGGACTAACCAAGAGACCCAGTACTTC
abundance: many
j_gene: TRBJ2-5
d_gene: -
v_gene: TRBV28

CDR3aa: CASSPRSYEQYF
CDR3nt: TGTGCCAGCAGCCCGAGAAGTTACGAGCAGTACTTC
abundance: many
j_gene: TRBJ2-7
d_gene: -
v_gene: TRBV11-2

CDR3aa: CASSQVGRSREQYF
CDR3nt: TGTGCCAGCAGCCAAGTTGGGAGAAGTCGCGAGCAGTACTTC
abundance: many
j_gene: TRBJ2-7
d_gene: -
v_gene: TRBV3-1

CDR3aa: CASTPRQGGSYEQYF
CDR3nt: TGTGCCAGCACCCCTCGACAGGGGGGATCCTACGAGCAGTACTTC
abundance: many
j_gene: TRBJ2-7
d_gene: TRBD1
v_gene: TRBV11-2

CDR3aa: CASVPWGQGKRYEQYF
CDR3nt: TGTGCTAGTGTCCCTTGGGGACAGGGAAAAAGGTACGAGCAGTACTTC
abundance: -
j_gene: TRBJ2-7
d_gene: TRBD1
v_gene: TRBV12-5

CDR3aa: CASSAGVEETQYF
CDR3nt: TGTGCCAGCTCGGCAGGGGTAGAAGAGACCCAGTACTTC
abundance: few
j_gene: TRBJ2-5
d_gene: -
v_gene: TRBV18

CDR3aa: CASSYRTEAFF
CDR3nt: TGTGCCAGCAGTTACAGGACTGAAGCTTTCTTT
abundance: -
j_gene: TRBJ1-1
d_gene: -
v_gene: TRBV6-2/TRBV6-3

CDR3aa: CAISEDRGLVSEAFF
CDR3nt: TGTGCCATCAGTGAGGACAGGGGGCTGGTCTCTGAAGCTTTCTTT
abundance: -
j_gene: TRBJ1-1
d_gene: TRBD1
v_gene: TRBV10-3

CDR3aa: CASSESATSSYEQYF
CDR3nt: TGTGCCAGCAGTGAAAGTGCCACGAGCTCCTACGAGCAGTACTTC
abundance: -
j_gene: TRBJ2-7
d_gene: -
v_gene: TRBV6-1

CDR3aa: CATGGSVGEKLFF
CDR3nt: TGTGCCACCGGGGGGTCAGTTGGGGAAAAACTGTTTTTT
abundance: -
j_gene: TRBJ1-4
d_gene: -
v_gene: TRBV6-5

CDR3aa: CASSVGERSAYEQYF
CDR3nt: TGTGCCAGCAGCGTAGGGGAGCGGTCGGCCTACGAGCAGTACTTC
abundance: many
j_gene: TRBJ2-7
d_gene: -
v_gene: TRBV9

CDR3aa: CSALDQVSSPLHF
CDR3nt: TGCAGTGCTCTGGACCAAGTGAGTTCACCCCTCCACTTT
abundance: -
j_gene: TRBJ1-6
d_gene: -
v_gene: TRBV20-1

CDR3aa: CATEAPSTDTQYF
CDR3nt: TGTGCCACGGAGGCCCCAAGCACAGATACGCAGTATTTT
abundance: -
j_gene: TRBJ2-3
d_gene: -
v_gene: TRBV7-9

CDR3aa: CASSPRWTSPRTDTQYF
CDR3nt: TGTGCCAGCAGCCCTAGATGGACTAGTCCCCGTACAGATACGCAGTATTTT
abundance: -
j_gene: TRBJ2-3
d_gene: TRBD2
v_gene: TRBV7-9

CDR3aa: CASSYTGAVREKLFF
CDR3nt: TGTGCCAGCAGTTACACAGGGGCGGTAAGGGAAAAACTGTTTTTT
abundance: once
j_gene: TRBJ1-4
d_gene: TRBD1
v_gene: TRBV6-5

CDR3aa: CASSQDAQSGYTF
CDR3nt: TGTGCCAGCAGCCAAGATGCACAAAGTGGCTACACCTTC
abundance: few
j_gene: TRBJ1-2
d_gene: -
v_gene: TRBV3-1

CDR3aa: CASSLTFGQGASTQYF
CDR3nt: TGTGCCAGCAGTCTCACCTTCGGACAGGGGGCGTCTACGCAGTATTTT
abundance: few
j_gene: TRBJ2-3
d_gene: TRBD1
v_gene: TRBV12-3/TRBV12-4

CDR3aa: CSARGLGEVEKLFF
CDR3nt: TGCAGTGCTAGAGGGTTGGGGGAAGTTGAAAAACTGTTTTTT
abundance: -
j_gene: TRBJ1-4
d_gene: -
v_gene: TRBV20-1

CDR3aa: CASTQRGGPDNEQFF
CDR3nt: TGTGCCAGCACCCAAAGGGGGGGGCCTGACAATGAGCAGTTCTTC
abundance: -
j_gene: TRBJ2-1
d_gene: -
v_gene: TRBV12-3/TRBV12-4

CDR3aa: CASSLEGRISPLHF
CDR3nt: TGTGCCAGCAGCTTAGAAGGGAGAATTTCACCCCTCCACTTT
abundance: many
j_gene: TRBJ1-6
d_gene: -
v_gene: TRBV11-2

CDR3aa: CASSVNRGDYGYTF
CDR3nt: TGTGCCAGCAGTGTGAACAGGGGAGACTATGGCTACACCTTC
abundance: many
j_gene: TRBJ1-2
d_gene: TRBD1
v_gene: TRBV6-1

CDR3aa: CASSEQGWEQYF
CDR3nt: TGTGCCAGCAGTGAACAAGGGTGGGAGCAGTACTTC
abundance: few
j_gene: TRBJ2-7
d_gene: -
v_gene: TRBV25-1